Listed here is a single TCR beta chain. Antigen unknown. This sample was taken from a study of T-cell memory formation after mild COVID-19. The study's findings and limits: Mainly in CM and EM were contracting CD4+ clones; CD8+ were in EMRA.

The V gene lost 1 base and the J gene lost 6 bases, with 14 bases spanning the gap. The CDR3 extends over 15 amino acids. Germline V lookup: CDR1 SGHDN, CDR2 FVKESK. TCRdb processed the 5' RACE reads anew with MiXCR; each CDR3 protein has one entry. The data hold about 270,000 distinct CDR3 sequences, with 16% observed a single time. The sequencing input was PBMCs or a T cell subset sorted from them (not recorded which). This TCR was sampled from a man aged 18 to 30 who had mild COVID-19 (a few samples of this study predate the infection). Cell type and time point are not known. The genes are TRBV14 and TRBJ2-3; D tentatively fits TRBD1 or TRBD2 (6 bases each). CDR3 region: CASSQAPGASDTQYF. The DNA for the CDR3 is TGTGCCAGCAGCCAAGCTCCGGGGGCGAGCGATACGCAGTATTTT.